Below, one TCR beta chain is given with its context. This sample stems from a study of cytomegalovirus exposure and HLA in healthy donors. PCR employed 60 Vbeta and 13 Jbeta primers. Repertoires were generated with immunoSEQ multiplex PCR, while TCRdb's copy carries only in-frame clones and drops some. The data show about 170,000 clones, with about four fifths seen just once and 4.9% held by the top ten. Healthy donors of bone marrow made up the group. With V trimmed by 0 bases and J by 7 bases, 3 bases remained unmatched. This CDR3 region has 16 residues. Germline CDR1 reads SGHTA; CDR2 reads FQGNSA. This TCR was sampled from a woman younger than 30 in good health and CMV-seropositive. The sequencing input was PBMCs. V is TRBV7-2 and J is TRBJ2-1, with 13 bases lining up with TRBD2. The CDR3 DNA reads as TGTGCCAGCAGCTTAGCACTAGCGGGGGGGCTTAATGAGCAGTTCTTC. Its protein product is CASSLALAGGLNEQFF.